These 11 T cell receptor beta chains originate from one sample sequenced in a study of blood T cell repertoires in COVID-19. TCRdb keeps only in-frame clones here, not all; method: immunoSEQ multiplex PCR. The table has about 120,000 clones, 76% seen once. Sequences were obtained from peripheral blood. The receptors shown here come from a woman aged 80 or older with acute or convalescent COVID-19.

This chain's CDR3 is CASSLDGQGASGYTF. The CDR3 DNA reads TGTGCCAGCAGCTTAGATGGACAGGGGGCGAGTGGCTACACCTTC. The rearrangement links TRBV7-9 to TRBJ1-2; TRBD1 matches 11 bases. The CDR3 contains 15 residues. V trimming: 1 base; J trimming: 7 bases; junction bases outside the gene matches: 5. Germline V CDR1 and CDR2: SEHNR, FQNEAQ (reference sequence).

The chain combines TRBV10-3 with TRBJ2-1, with TRBD2 identical over 7 bases. CDR1 and CDR2 (germline): ENHRY, SYGVKD. The V gene end was trimmed by 4 bases and the J gene end by 1 base; junction bases not matched to a gene: 13. CDR3 size: 18 residues. CDR3 DNA: TGTGCCATCAGTGGGTTTGAGCGGTGGGGGGGTTCCTACAATGAGCAGTTCTTC. This codes for CAISGFERWGGSYNEQFF.

The J gene is TRBJ2-7, the V gene TRBV27; D not resolved. V shed 2 bases and J shed 3 bases, with 11 bases lying between them. Germline assignment: CDR1 MNHEY and CDR2 SMNVEV (reference sequence). This CDR3 has 14 residues. The CDR3 loop is CASSLSVPFYEQYF. CDR3 nucleotides: TGTGCCAGCAGTTTAAGCGTACCCTTCTACGAGCAGTACTTC.

The genes are TRBV2 and TRBJ2-2, with 10 bases that match TRBD1. This CDR3 has 16 residues. The V gene end was trimmed by 7 bases and the J gene end by 3 bases; junction bases not matched to a gene: 8. CDR1 and CDR2 from the germline V gene are SNHLY and FYNNEI. DNA of the CDR3: TGTGCCAGCACGATTTTAGGACAGGGGGACACCGGGGAGCTGTTTTTT. Translation gives CASTILGQGDTGELFF.

The chain carries TRBV7-2 and TRBJ2-7, with 8 bases fitting TRBD2. The CDR3 is 13 amino acids. The J segment lost 6 bases and the V segment lost 5 bases, leaving 6 bases of the junction unmatched. Germline V gives CDR1 SGHTA, CDR2 FQGNSA. The CDR3 region has the DNA TGTGCCAGCAGCGCCCGGACTAGCTCCGAGCAGTACTTC. Amino acid sequence: CASSARTSSEQYF.

The J gene is TRBJ1-3, the V gene TRBV19; the D is unclear. The germline V gene has CDR1 LNHDA and CDR2 SQIVND (reference sequence). The V and J ends lost 5 bases and 3 bases respectively, with 11 bases between them. The CDR3 sequence is 14 residues long. The chain's CDR3 is CASSLQRSGNTIYF. CDR3 DNA sequence: TGTGCCAGTAGTCTACAAAGGAGTGGAAACACCATATATTTT.

The gene calls are TRBV7-9 and TRBJ2-3; D is uncertain. The V end was cut by 5 bases, the J end by 0 bases, with 6 bases between. Per the germline V gene, CDR1 is SEHNR and CDR2 is FQNEAQ (reference sequence). The CDR3 covers 13 residues. This chain's CDR3 is CASSDTSTDTQYF. CDR3 nucleotide sequence: TGTGCCAGCAGCGATACTAGCACAGATACGCAGTATTTT.

The chain combines TRBV10-3 with TRBJ2-7; 9 bases map to TRBD1. CDR1 ENHRY and CDR2 SYGVKD come from the germline V gene. CDR3 length: 13 amino acids. Trimming cost V 6 bases and J 9 bases; bases outside gene matches: 9. As DNA, the CDR3 is TGTGCCATCAGCTCGGGACAGGGAGTAGGGCAGTACTTC. It yields the protein CAISSGQGVGQYF.

This chain uses TRBV5-1 with TRBJ1-5; weak D call: TRBD1 (6 bases). From germline, CDR1 is SGHRS and CDR2 YFSETQ. The germline V and J ends were trimmed by 0 bases and 5 bases, with 12 bases remaining between them. The CDR3 is 15 residues long. CDR3: CASSLEAGDYQPQHF. CDR3 DNA: TGCGCCAGCAGCTTGGAGGCAGGGGATTATCAGCCCCAGCATTTT.

V is TRBV10-3 and J is TRBJ1-6, with TRBD1 as a possible D gene (5 bases). The CDR3 is 14 residues long. The germline V gene encodes CDR1 ENHRY and CDR2 SYGVKD. V lost 7 bases to trimming and J lost 10 bases, with 17 bases between them. CDR3 in amino acids: CAIKPQGNGSPLHF. DNA of the CDR3: TGTGCCATCAAACCTCAGGGAAATGGCTCACCCCTCCACTTT.

The DNA of the CDR3 is TGTGCCATCAGTCCGACAGGGAGTAATTCACCCCTCCACTTT. Translating it yields CAISPTGSNSPLHF. The rearrangement joins TRBV10-3 to TRBJ1-6, with TRBD1 identical over 7 bases. CDR3 length: 14 residues. Trimming at V came to 5 bases and at J to 6 bases, leaving 4 bases not matched to a gene. Germline V lookup: CDR1 ENHRY, CDR2 SYGVKD.